Following are 28 T cell receptor beta chains from one sample sequenced in a study of identical twins. MiXCR was run by TCRdb on the 5' RACE reads, yielding one entry per CDR3 protein. Found here are 500,000 to 600,000 distinct CDR3 sequences, 22% of them singletons; the top ten hold about 0.99%. These data also formed part of another study, on T cells expressing NK-cell markers.

The specimen sequenced was CD4+ T cells sorted from blood. The receptor set was obtained from a woman younger than 35 in good health.

The V and J genes are TRBV29-1 and TRBJ2-3; no firm D call. The CDR3 has 14 residues. V was pared by 6 bases and J by 2 bases, with 15 bases between. The germline V gene has CDR1 SQVTM and CDR2 ANQGSEA. Written as DNA, the CDR3 is TGCAGCGTCCATCGGGCCCGACTCACAGATACGCAGTATTTT. Translating gives CSVHRARLTDTQYF.

This clonotype was seen at least ten times. The chain is built from TRBV12-3 or TRBV12-4 and TRBJ2-3; D assignment may be TRBD1 or TRBD2 (5 bases each). The germline V and J ends were trimmed by 5 bases and 5 bases, with 17 bases remaining between them. CDR3 length: 15 residues. In DNA form, the CDR3 reads TGTGCCAGCAGTCCACCAGCCGGGACCAGAGATACGCAGTATTTT. The encoded protein is CASSPPAGTRDTQYF.

This clonotype was detected a few times. The gene calls are TRBV4-2 and TRBJ2-7; TRBD2 agrees at 7 bases. The CDR3 spans 17 residues. V dropped 1 base and J dropped 2; count of bases not matched to a gene: 11. The V gene's germline CDR1 is LGHNA and CDR2 YNFKEQ. This CDR3 reads CASSQGFLGGTTYEQYF. In nucleotides, the CDR3 is TGTGCCAGCAGCCAAGGCTTTTTGGGGGGGACTACCTACGAGCAGTACTTC.

The J gene is TRBJ2-2, the V gene TRBV6-5, with 13 bases identical to TRBD2. V lost 2 bases, J lost 8 bases, and 5 bases stayed unmatched. This CDR3 has 16 residues. The V gene's germline CDR1 is MNHEY and CDR2 SVGAGI. The CDR3 nucleotides are TGTGCCAGCAGTTACAGGACTAGCGGGAGAGGTGGGGAGCTGTTTTTT. It yields the protein CASSYRTSGRGGELFF.

The chain recombines TRBV20-1 with TRBJ1-1, with D unclear. The CDR3 length is 12 residues. V was cut by 2 bases and J by 2 bases, with 6 bases left in between. Germline V gene data show CDR1 as DFQATT and CDR2 as SNEGSKA (reference sequence). The CDR3 region is CSARPANTEAFF. The CDR3 nucleotides read TGCAGTGCTAGACCAGCAAACACTGAAGCTTTCTTT.

The chain has TRBV5-1 and TRBJ2-1; 8 nucleotides line up with TRBD2. Unmatched junction bases numbered 10, after V lost 3 bases and J lost 2 bases. The CDR3 is 17 amino acids. Per the germline V gene, CDR1 is SGHRS and CDR2 is YFSETQ. The CDR3 region has the DNA TGCGCCAGCAGCTCAGCTACTAGCGGATTTACCTACAATGAGCAGTTCTTC. Its translation: CASSSATSGFTYNEQFF.

The chain joins TRBV10-3 to TRBJ2-5, with TRBD2 matching over 11 bases. The CDR3 extends over 14 amino acids. Germline CDR1 and CDR2: ENHRY and SYGVKD. Trimming at V came to 6 bases and at J to 1 base, leaving 1 base not matched to a gene. CDR3 loop: CAISLAGGQETQYF. The CDR3 bases are TGTGCCATCAGCCTAGCGGGGGGCCAAGAGACCCAGTACTTC.

The rearrangement joins TRBV20-1 to TRBJ1-2; 10 bases are shared with TRBD1. This CDR3 is 13 amino acids long. V trimming: 4 bases; J trimming: 8 bases; junction bases outside the gene matches: 7. Germline values: CDR1 DFQATT, CDR2 SNEGSKA (reference sequence). The CDR3 here is CSANDRGRGGYTF. In DNA, the CDR3 is TGCAGTGCTAATGACAGGGGGCGAGGAGGCTACACCTTC.

This clonotype has only a few counts. Written as DNA, the CDR3 is TGTGCCAGCAGGCCCAGAGGGCGGCTCACAGATACGCAGTATTTT. It translates to CASRPRGRLTDTQYF. This chain uses TRBV12-3 or TRBV12-4 with TRBJ2-3, with D tentatively TRBD2 (5 bases). Trimming cost V 6 bases and J 2 bases, with 15 bases left between them. The CDR3 is 15 residues long.

The chain employs TRBV6-2 or TRBV6-3 and TRBJ2-2; D is unclear. The CDR3 consists of 15 residues. Germline values: CDR1 MNHEY, CDR2 SVGEGT. The V end lost 7 bases, the J end lost 0 bases, and 12 bases lay between the germline ends. CDR3 coding DNA: TGTGCCAGCAAAATAACCGCGGCGAACACCGGGGAGCTGTTTTTT. It encodes CASKITAANTGELFF.

The rearrangement joins TRBV7-8 to TRBJ2-6, with D unclear. The CDR3 spans 15 residues. Trimming removed 5 bases from V and 0 bases from J, with 8 bases in between. Germline assignment: CDR1 SGHVS and CDR2 FQNEAQ. The chain's CDR3 is CASSQVYSGANVLTF. In nucleotides, the CDR3 is TGTGCCAGCAGCCAGGTTTACTCTGGGGCCAACGTCCTGACTTTC.

The J gene is TRBJ2-4, the V gene TRBV14; TRBD1 aligns across 10 bases. Germline V lookup: CDR1 SGHDN, CDR2 FVKESK. The CDR3 has 18 amino acids. With V trimmed by 3 bases and J by 3 bases, 11 bases remained unmatched. CDR3 residues: CASSQAPGQGLGKNIQYF. CDR3 bases: TGTGCCAGCAGCCAGGCTCCGGGACAGGGGTTGGGCAAAAACATTCAGTACTTC.

A few counts support this clonotype. The chain's CDR3 is CASSLLSGVGEAFF. CDR3 bases: TGCGCCAGCAGCTTGCTCAGTGGGGTGGGTGAAGCTTTCTTT. J is TRBJ1-1 and V is TRBV5-1; D is uncertain. Germline lookup yields CDR1 SGHRS and CDR2 YFSETQ. The V and J ends lost 1 base and 7 bases respectively, with 14 bases between them. The CDR3 consists of 14 residues.

This chain uses TRBV20-1 with TRBJ2-3, with 10 bases matching TRBD2. V shed 0 bases, J shed 5 bases, and the junction held 8 bases outside the gene matches. The CDR3 runs to 16 residues. Germline values: CDR1 DFQATT, CDR2 SNEGSKA (reference sequence). CDR3 amino acids: CSARDRLAGVRDTQYF. The DNA of the CDR3 is TGCAGTGCTAGAGATCGCCTAGCGGGGGTTCGAGATACGCAGTATTTT.

This clonotype was detected ten times or more. V usage is TRBV9 and J usage is TRBJ2-3; D is ambiguous. CDR3 length: 13 residues. The V gene lost 4 bases and the J gene lost 3 bases, with 9 bases spanning the gap. Per germline, CDR1 SGDLS and CDR2 YYNGEE. The CDR3 DNA is TGTGCCAGCAGCCGTGCCGGGACAGATACGCAGTATTTT. This gives the protein CASSRAGTDTQYF.

Only a few counts were recorded for this clonotype. This chain uses TRBV5-6 with TRBJ1-1; unclear D gene. The CDR3 has 13 amino acids. The V end lost 2 bases, the J end lost 1 base, and 6 bases lay between the germline ends. Per germline, CDR1 SGHDT and CDR2 YYEEEE. This chain's CDR3 is CASSFFQNTEAFF. The DNA of the CDR3 is TGTGCCAGCAGCTTTTTCCAGAACACTGAAGCTTTCTTT.

V and J are TRBV20-1 and TRBJ2-5; 8 bases fit TRBD2. Germline lookup yields CDR1 DFQATT and CDR2 SNEGSKA (reference sequence). The CDR3 loop spans 15 amino acids. V shed 6 bases, J shed 4 bases, and the junction held 13 bases outside the gene matches. CDR3 sequence (DNA): TGCAGTGCCATACCGGGACTAGGGGGGGGAGAGACCCAGTACTTC. It is translated as CSAIPGLGGGETQYF.

This clonotype was found a few times. This chain uses TRBV12-5 with TRBJ1-1; D call uncertain. Per the germline V gene, CDR1 is LGHNT and CDR2 is FRNRAP. With 4 bases removed from V and 4 bases from J, the gap between germline ends came to 10 bases. The CDR3 has 13 residues. CDR3 coding DNA: TGTGCTAGTGGTTCCCACGTACCCACTGAAGCTTTCTTT. This encodes CASGSHVPTEAFF.

This chain uses TRBV15 with TRBJ2-2; D possibly uses TRBD1 or TRBD2 (6 bases each). The CDR3 runs 16 residues. Germline CDR1 LNHNV, CDR2 YYDKDF (reference sequence). Trimming cost V 1 base and J 4 bases, with 13 bases left between them. The CDR3 here is CATSRVRGGSTGELFF. The DNA of the CDR3 is TGTGCCACCAGCAGAGTCAGGGGAGGAAGCACCGGGGAGCTGTTTTTT. Full variable domain (rest looked up from reference TRBV15 and TRBJ2-2): DAMVIQNPRYQVTQFGKPVTLSCSQTLNHNVMYWYQQKSSQAPKLLFHYYDKDFNNEADTPDNFQSRRPNTSFCFLDIRSPGLGDTAMYLCATSRVRGGSTGELFFGEGSRLTVL.

Only a few counts were recorded for this clonotype. The rearrangement links TRBV20-1 to TRBJ2-3, with a weak D call TRBD2 (6 bases). V lost 4 bases and J lost 3, with 14 bases in between. Germline V CDR1 and CDR2: DFQATT, SNEGSKA (reference sequence). This CDR3 region has 14 residues. The CDR3 spells CSATLRDGTDTQYF. DNA of the CDR3: TGCAGTGCTACCTTGCGGGACGGGACAGATACGCAGTATTTT.

This clonotype was seen a handful of times. The chain has TRBV20-1 and TRBJ2-1; D is undetermined. The CDR3 length is 14 residues. The germline V gene encodes CDR1 DFQATT and CDR2 SNEGSKA (reference sequence). Deletions cut 5 bases from V and 0 bases from J, with 11 bases between. The CDR3 DNA reads as TGCAGTGCTGGGATCTTGAGCTCCTACAATGAGCAGTTCTTC. It translates to CSAGILSSYNEQFF.

V usage is TRBV7-9 and J usage is TRBJ1-1; D is undetermined. Germline V gene lookup returns CDR1 SEHNR and CDR2 FQNEAQ (reference sequence). There are 16 residues in the CDR3. The germline V and J ends were trimmed by 0 bases and 0 bases, with 11 bases remaining between them. The chain's CDR3 is CASSLARDSMNTEAFF. CDR3 sequence (DNA): TGTGCCAGCAGCTTAGCGCGTGACTCTATGAACACTGAAGCTTTCTTT.

The chain couples TRBV6-5 to TRBJ1-4, with 7 bases identical to TRBD1. The CDR3 has 16 residues. Germline V CDR1 and CDR2: MNHEY, SVGAGI. V trimming: 0 bases; J trimming: 5 bases; junction bases outside the gene matches: 6. The CDR3 sequence: CASSYSRDRVNEKLFF. DNA of the CDR3: TGTGCCAGCAGTTACTCGAGGGACAGAGTGAATGAAAAACTGTTTTTT.

The rearrangement links TRBV7-2 to TRBJ2-7; no clear D. V gave up 0 bases and J gave up 4 bases, with 10 bases separating them. From germline, CDR1 is SGHTA and CDR2 FQGNSA. This CDR3 region has 14 residues. In DNA form, the CDR3 reads TGTGCCAGCAGCTTAGCCAACAGACAATACGAGCAGTACTTC. It specifies CASSLANRQYEQYF.

In this sample, this clonotype turned up once. The rearrangement uses TRBV20-1 and TRBJ2-3, with a possible D match to TRBD1 (6 bases). There are 17 residues in the CDR3. Trimming took off 4 bases at V and 2 bases at J, with 22 bases between the two ends. The V gene's germline CDR1 is DFQATT and CDR2 SNEGSKA (reference sequence). CDR3 protein: CSAIDSGVYILTDTQYF. CDR3 bases: TGCAGTGCTATCGACTCAGGGGTATATATTCTCACAGATACGCAGTATTTT.

In the case of this clonotype: A read error may account for a junction end that differs from germline. The chain uses TRBV20-1 and TRBJ2-1; 10 nucleotides line up with TRBD2. This CDR3 region has 15 residues. CDR1 and CDR2 (germline): DFQATT, SNEGSKA (reference sequence). The CDR3 sequence is CSAKSTSGRVDEQFF. CDR3 DNA: TGCAGCGCTAAATCTACGAGCGGGAGGGTCGATGAGCAGTTCTTC.

The genes are TRBV7-9 and TRBJ2-2; TRBD1 matches at 8 bases. V was clipped by 5 bases and J by 3 bases; unmatched bases: 5. CDR3 length: 15 amino acids. Per germline, CDR1 SEHNR and CDR2 FQNEAQ (reference sequence). This chain's CDR3 is CASSLTRGHTGELFF. The CDR3 nucleotides are TGTGCCAGCAGCCTAACCAGGGGGCACACCGGGGAGCTGTTTTTT.

This clonotype has just a few counts. The CDR3 spells CSGGLAGAPGLNEQFF. Written as DNA, the CDR3 is TGCAGTGGGGGACTAGCGGGAGCCCCGGGGCTGAATGAGCAGTTCTTC. The V gene is TRBV20-1, the J gene TRBJ2-1; TRBD2 matches at 14 bases. This CDR3 contains 16 residues. From germline, CDR1 is DFQATT and CDR2 SNEGSKA (reference sequence). J gave up 7 bases and V 7 bases, and 12 bases lay outside the gene matches.